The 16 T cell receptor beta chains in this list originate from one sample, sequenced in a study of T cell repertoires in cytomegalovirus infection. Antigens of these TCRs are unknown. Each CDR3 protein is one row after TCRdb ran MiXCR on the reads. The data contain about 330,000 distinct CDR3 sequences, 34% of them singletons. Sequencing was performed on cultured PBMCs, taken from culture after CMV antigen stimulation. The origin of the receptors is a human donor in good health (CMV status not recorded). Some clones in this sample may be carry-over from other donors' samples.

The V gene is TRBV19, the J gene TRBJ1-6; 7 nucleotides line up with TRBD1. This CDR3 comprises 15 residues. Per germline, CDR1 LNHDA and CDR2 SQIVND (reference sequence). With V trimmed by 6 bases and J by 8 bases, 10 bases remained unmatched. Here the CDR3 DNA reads TGTGCCAGTAGCCTAGGGGACAGCGGATATTCACCCCTCCACTTT. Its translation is CASSLGDSGYSPLHF. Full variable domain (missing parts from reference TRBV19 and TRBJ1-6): DGGITQSPKYLFRKEGQNVTLSCEQNLNHDAMYWYRQDPGQGLRLIYYSQIVNDFQKGDIAEGYSVSREKKESFPLTVTSAQKNPTAFYLCASSLGDSGYSPLHFGNGTRLTVT.

CDR3 coding DNA: TGTGCCAGCAGTAGAACGGGAGCTCCCCACGAGCAGTACGTC. It encodes CASSRTGAPHEQYV. The chain joins TRBV6-1 to TRBJ2-7, with D possibly being TRBD2 (6 bases). Germline V gene data show CDR1 as MNHNS and CDR2 as SASEGT. The CDR3 consists of 14 residues. V dropped 5 bases and J dropped 5 bases, with 16 bases sitting between them.

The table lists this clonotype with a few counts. The CDR3 DNA reads as TGTGCCAGCAGCCGGCGTTCGACAGGGGAGGATGAAAAACTGTTTTTT. It specifies CASSRRSTGEDEKLFF. This chain connects TRBV12-3 or TRBV12-4 to TRBJ1-4; 8 positions match TRBD1. Losses at the gene ends were 6 bases for V and 6 bases for J; bases not matched to a gene: 12. This CDR3 comprises 16 residues.

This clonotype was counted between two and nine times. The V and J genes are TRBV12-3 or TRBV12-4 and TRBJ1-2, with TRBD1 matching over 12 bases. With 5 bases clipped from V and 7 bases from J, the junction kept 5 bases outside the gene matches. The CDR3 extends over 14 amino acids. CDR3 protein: CASSPGTGGVGYTF. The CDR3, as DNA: TGTGCCAGCAGTCCCGGGACAGGGGGCGTTGGCTACACCTTC.

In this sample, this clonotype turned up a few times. CDR3 coding DNA: TGTGCCAGCAGTACTCGACAGCGAGGTTATCAGCCCCAGCATTTT. It yields the protein CASSTRQRGYQPQHF. The chain recombines TRBV6-2 or TRBV6-3 with TRBJ1-5, with D possibly matching TRBD1 (5 bases). CDR3 length: 15 amino acids. Per germline, CDR1 MNHEY and CDR2 SVGEGT. V dropped 5 bases and J dropped 5 bases, with 16 bases sitting between them.

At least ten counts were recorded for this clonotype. CDR3 protein: CSARASGIYEQYF. CDR3 DNA: TGCAGTGCTAGAGCTAGCGGGATATACGAGCAGTACTTC. The chain couples TRBV20-1 to TRBJ2-7; 9 bases are a match to TRBD2. Germline CDR1 and CDR2: DFQATT and SNEGSKA (reference sequence). This CDR3 comprises 13 residues. The V segment lost 1 base and the J segment 4 bases; nucleotides outside the gene matches: 2.

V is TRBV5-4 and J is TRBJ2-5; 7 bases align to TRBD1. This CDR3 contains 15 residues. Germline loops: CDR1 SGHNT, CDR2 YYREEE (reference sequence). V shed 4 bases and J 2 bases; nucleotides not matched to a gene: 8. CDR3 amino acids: CASSVLWDRQETQYF. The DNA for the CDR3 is TGTGCCAGCAGCGTCCTTTGGGACAGACAAGAGACCCAGTACTTC. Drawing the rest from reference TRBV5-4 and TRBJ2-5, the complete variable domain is ETGVTQSPTHLIKTRGQQVTLRCSSQSGHNTVSWYQQALGQGPQFIFQYYREEENGRGNFPPRFSGLQFPNYSSELNVNALELDDSALYLCASSVLWDRQETQYFGPGTRLLVL.

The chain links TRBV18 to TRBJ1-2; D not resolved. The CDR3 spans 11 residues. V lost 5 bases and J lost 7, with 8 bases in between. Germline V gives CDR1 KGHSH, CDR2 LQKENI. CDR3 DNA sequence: TGTGCCAGCTCAGACCACATTGGCTACACCTTC. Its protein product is CASSDHIGYTF.

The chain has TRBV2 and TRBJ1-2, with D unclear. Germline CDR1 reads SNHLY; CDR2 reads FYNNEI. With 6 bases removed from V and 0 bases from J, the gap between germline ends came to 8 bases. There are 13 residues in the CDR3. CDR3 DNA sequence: TGTGCCAGCAGAGCCAGGACTAACTATGGCTACACCTTC. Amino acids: CASRARTNYGYTF.

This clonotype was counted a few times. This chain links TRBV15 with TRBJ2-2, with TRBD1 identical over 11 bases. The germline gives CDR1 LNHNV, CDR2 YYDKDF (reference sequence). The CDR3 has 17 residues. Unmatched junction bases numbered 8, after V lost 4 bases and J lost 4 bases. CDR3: CATSTQTGTGGTGELFF. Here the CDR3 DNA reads TGTGCCACCAGCACGCAAACCGGGACAGGGGGCACCGGGGAGCTGTTTTTT.

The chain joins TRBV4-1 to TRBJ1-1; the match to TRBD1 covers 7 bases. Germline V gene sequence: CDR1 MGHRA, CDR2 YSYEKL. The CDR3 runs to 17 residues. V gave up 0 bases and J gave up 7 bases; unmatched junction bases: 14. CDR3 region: CASSQEHPGQKFSEAFF. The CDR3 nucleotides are TGCGCCAGCAGCCAAGAACACCCGGGACAGAAGTTCAGTGAAGCTTTCTTT.

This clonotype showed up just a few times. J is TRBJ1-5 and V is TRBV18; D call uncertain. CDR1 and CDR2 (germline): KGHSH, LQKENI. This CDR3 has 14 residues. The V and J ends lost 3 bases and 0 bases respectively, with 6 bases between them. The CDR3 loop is CASSPQDSNQPQHF. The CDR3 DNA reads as TGTGCCAGCTCACCTCAGGATAGCAATCAGCCCCAGCATTTT. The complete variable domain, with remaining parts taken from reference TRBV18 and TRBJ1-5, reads NAGVMQNPRHLVRRRGQEARLRCSPMKGHSHVYWYRQLPEEGLKFMVYLQKENIIDESGMPKERFSAEFPKEGPSILRIQQVVRGDSAAYFCASSPQDSNQPQHFGDGTRLSIL.

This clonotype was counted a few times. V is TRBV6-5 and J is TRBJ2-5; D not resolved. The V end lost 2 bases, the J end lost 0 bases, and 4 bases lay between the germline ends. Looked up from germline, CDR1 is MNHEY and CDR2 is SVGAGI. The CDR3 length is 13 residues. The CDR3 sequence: CASSYSNQETQYF. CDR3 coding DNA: TGTGCCAGCAGTTACAGTAACCAAGAGACCCAGTACTTC.

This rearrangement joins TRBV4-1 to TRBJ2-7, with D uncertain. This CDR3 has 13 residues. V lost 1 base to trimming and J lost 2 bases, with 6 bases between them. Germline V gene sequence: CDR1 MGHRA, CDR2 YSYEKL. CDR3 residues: CASSQVTTYEQYF. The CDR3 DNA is TGCGCCAGCAGCCAAGTCACTACCTACGAGCAGTACTTC.

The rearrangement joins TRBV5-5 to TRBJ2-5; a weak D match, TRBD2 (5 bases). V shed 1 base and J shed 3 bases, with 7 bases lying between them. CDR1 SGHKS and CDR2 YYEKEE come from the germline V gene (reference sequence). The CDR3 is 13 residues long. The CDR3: CASSLPGKETQYF. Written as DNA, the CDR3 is TGTGCCAGCAGCTTGCCCGGGAAAGAGACCCAGTACTTC.

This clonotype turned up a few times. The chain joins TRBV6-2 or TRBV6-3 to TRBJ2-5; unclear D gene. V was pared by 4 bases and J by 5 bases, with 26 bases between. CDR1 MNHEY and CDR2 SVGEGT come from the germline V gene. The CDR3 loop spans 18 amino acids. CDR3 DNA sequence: TGTGCCAGCAGTTCTCCGCTTATGCGCCAAGCAAAATGGGAGACCCAGTACTTC. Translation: CASSSPLMRQAKWETQYF.